This passage covers 2 T cell receptor beta chains from one sample sequenced in a study of chemoradiotherapy in HPV16-positive cancers. Using immunoSEQ multiplex PCR, the repertoire was profiled, and TCRdb retains in-frame clones only, with some absent. In the table there are 6,000 to 9,500 clones, roughly four fifths of which are singletons. Here the sequenced sample was tumor tissue, taken from a patient who underwent chemoradiotherapy. Receptors originate from a human donor with HPV-associated anogenital cancer.

The chain combines TRBV11-3 with TRBJ1-4; tentatively, D is TRBD1 (5 bases). Trimming shortened V by 5 bases and J by 7 bases, and 14 bases separated the two germline ends. Germline V gene data show CDR1 as SGHNT and CDR2 as YENEEA. CDR3 length: 14 residues. In DNA form, the CDR3 reads TGTGCCAGCAGCCACCGGGACGGATGTGAAAAACTGTTTTTT. Amino acid sequence: CASSHRDGCEKLFF.

The chain carries TRBV2 and TRBJ2-2, with 8 bases that match TRBD2. The CDR3 is 14 amino acids. Trimming cost V 4 bases and J 2 bases; bases outside gene matches: 0. Germline loops: CDR1 SNHLY, CDR2 FYNNEI. In DNA form, the CDR3 reads TGTGCCAGCAGTGTAGCGGGAAACACCGGGGAGCTGTTTTTT. Translation gives CASSVAGNTGELFF.